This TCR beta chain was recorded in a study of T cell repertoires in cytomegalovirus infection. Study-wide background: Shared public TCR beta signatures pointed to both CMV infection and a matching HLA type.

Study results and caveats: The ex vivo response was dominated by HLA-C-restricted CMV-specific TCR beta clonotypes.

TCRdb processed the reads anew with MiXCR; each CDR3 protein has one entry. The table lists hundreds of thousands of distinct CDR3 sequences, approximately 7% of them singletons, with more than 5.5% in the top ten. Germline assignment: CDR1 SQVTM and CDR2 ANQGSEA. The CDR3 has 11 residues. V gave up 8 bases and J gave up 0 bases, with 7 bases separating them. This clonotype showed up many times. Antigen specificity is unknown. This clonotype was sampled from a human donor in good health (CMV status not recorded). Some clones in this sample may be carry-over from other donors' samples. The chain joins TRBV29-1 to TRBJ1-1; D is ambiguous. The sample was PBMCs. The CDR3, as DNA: TGCAGCTTCGGCATGAACACTGAAGCTTTCTTT. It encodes CSFGMNTEAFF.